What follows describes a single T cell receptor (beta chain). Its matching antigen is unknown. The sample comes from a study of OX40 agonist ivuxolimab in advanced cancers. Looking at the study overall: Patients received ivuxolimab, an agonistic anti-OX40 (CD134) antibody. Study conclusions and caveats: Expansion of clones was among the lowest in partial responders at 0.1-3.0 mg/kg. Expanded clones tended on average to be more numerous among CD8+ T cells than CD4+.

The data were produced by immunoSEQ multiplex PCR, yet TCRdb's version contains in-frame clones alone and is incomplete. The sample includes 100,000 to 120,000 clones, more than 85% seen only once; the top ten take around 0.7%. Germline V lookup: CDR1 SGHRS, CDR2 YFSETQ. The CDR3 runs to 12 residues. The V end lost 4 bases, the J end lost 6 bases, and 8 bases lay between the germline ends. The V call is TRBV5-1, the J call TRBJ2-1; no definite D call. This sequence was found in an adult with an advanced solid tumor such as melanoma, head and neck, liver or kidney cancer. Sequencing was performed on CD4+ or CD8+ T cells sorted from blood, taken in a trial of the OX40 agonist ivuxolimab. CDR3 sequence reads: CASSVQLNEQFF. The CDR3 bases are TGCGCCAGCAGCGTACAGCTCAATGAGCAGTTCTTC.